A single sample is the source of the 22 T cell receptor beta chains below, sequenced in a study of cytomegalovirus exposure and HLA in healthy donors. Amplification used 60 Vbeta primers and 13 Jbeta primers. Method: immunoSEQ multiplex PCR; TCRdb's copy keeps in-frame clones and lacks some. This table holds under 200,000 clones, about 71% found once. Sequences were obtained from PBMCs. The origin of the receptors is a woman in her thirties or forties in good health and CMV-seropositive.

The chain uses TRBV7-2 and TRBJ1-3, with D unclear. The CDR3 covers 15 residues. Germline V gives CDR1 SGHTA, CDR2 FQGNSA. V lost 1 base to trimming and J lost 1 base, with 8 bases between them. The CDR3 sequence is CASSLGGASGNTIYF. The CDR3 bases are TGTGCCAGCAGCTTAGGAGGAGCTTCTGGAAACACCATATATTTT.

The V call is TRBV4-1, the J call TRBJ2-2, with D possibly matching TRBD1 (5 bases). The germline CDR1 and CDR2 sequences are MGHRA and YSYEKL. V was pared by 4 bases and J by 5 bases, with 17 bases between. CDR3 length: 16 amino acids. The CDR3 loop is CASSLMVRARTGELFF. The CDR3 DNA is TGCGCCAGCAGCCTCATGGTCAGGGCGCGGACCGGGGAGCTGTTTTTT.

The chain joins TRBV5-6 to TRBJ1-6; tentative D call: TRBD1 (5 bases). This CDR3 has 16 residues. Germline CDR1 and CDR2: SGHDT and YYEEEE. The V end lost 0 bases, the J end lost 8 bases, and 15 bases lay between the germline ends. The CDR3 sequence is CASSLGQDTTHSPLHF. CDR3 in DNA: TGTGCCAGCAGCTTGGGGCAGGACACCACTCATTCACCCCTCCACTTT.

This chain links TRBV29-1 with TRBJ2-7; D is perhaps TRBD2 (5 bases). With 3 bases removed from V and 3 bases from J, the gap between germline ends came to 12 bases. Germline V gene data show CDR1 as SQVTM and CDR2 as ANQGSEA. The CDR3 is 13 amino acids. CDR3 DNA sequence: TGCAGCGTTGATGACTTGGCGGGCTACGAGCAGTACTTC. Translation: CSVDDLAGYEQYF.

CDR3 sequence reads: CAIRPDSFGTEAFF. CDR3 DNA sequence: TGTGCCATCAGGCCCGACAGTTTCGGCACTGAAGCTTTCTTT. This rearrangement joins TRBV10-3 to TRBJ1-1; D perhaps matches TRBD1 (5 bases). The germline V gene has CDR1 ENHRY and CDR2 SYGVKD. The ends were cut back, 6 bases at V and 4 bases at J, with 15 bases in the middle. This CDR3 region has 14 residues.

This clone has only one observation. The CDR3 spells CAGGGQAEQYF. As DNA, the CDR3 is TGCGCCGGGGGGGGGCAGGCCGAGCAGTACTTC. J is TRBJ2-7 and V is TRBV10-1, with TRBD2 as a possible D gene (7 bases). The CDR3 loop spans 11 amino acids. Germline V lookup: CDR1 WNHNN, CDR2 SYGVQD (reference sequence). Trimming took off 11 bases at V and 6 bases at J, with 14 bases between the two ends.

The chain employs TRBV7-9 and TRBJ2-3; 10 nucleotides align to TRBD2. Trimming cost V 5 bases and J 6 bases; bases outside gene matches: 8. In germline, CDR1 is SEHNR, CDR2 FQNEAQ (reference sequence). The CDR3 totals 15 residues. In DNA, the CDR3 is TGTGCCAGCAGCCTTCGGACTAGCGGCCACGATACGCAGTATTTT. Its translation is CASSLRTSGHDTQYF.

This clone was found once. J is TRBJ2-5 and V is TRBV19; D call uncertain. Trimming pared 3 bases from V and 1 base from J, leaving 6 bases between. The germline V gene has CDR1 LNHDA and CDR2 SQIVND (reference sequence). The CDR3 covers 13 residues. CDR3 coding DNA: TGTGCCAGTAGTATGGTCAGCCAAGAGACCCAGTACTTC. This encodes CASSMVSQETQYF.

The chain couples TRBV28 to TRBJ2-7; 9 bases map to TRBD2. V trimming: 8 bases; J trimming: 1 base; junction bases outside the gene matches: 9. The CDR3 is 15 residues long. Looked up from germline, CDR1 is MDHEN and CDR2 is SYDVKM. The CDR3 DNA sequence: TGTGCCAGCCTGGTAGGGCTAGCGGGGTCCTACGAGCAGTACTTC. Translated: CASLVGLAGSYEQYF. Full variable domain (missing parts from reference TRBV28 and TRBJ2-7): DVKVTQSSRYLVKRTGEKVFLECVQDMDHENMFWYRQDPGLGLRLIYFSYDVKMKEKGDIPEGYSVSREKKERFSLILESASTNQTSMYLCASLVGLAGSYEQYFGPGTRLTVT.

This clone was seen more than once but under ten times. The V call is TRBV5-6, the J call TRBJ2-3; 10 bases agree with TRBD2. This CDR3 is built from 14 residues. V trimming: 4 bases; J trimming: 4 bases; junction bases outside the gene matches: 3. CDR1 is SGHDT, CDR2 YYEEEE, per germline. The CDR3 is CASSPSGGADTQYF. The CDR3 DNA is TGTGCCAGCAGCCCCAGCGGGGGGGCAGATACGCAGTATTTT.

V usage is TRBV27 and J usage is TRBJ2-1; D remains ambiguous. Germline V gene data show CDR1 as MNHEY and CDR2 as SMNVEV (reference sequence). Deletions cut 1 base from V and 9 bases from J, with 16 bases between. There are 15 residues in the CDR3. The CDR3 loop reads CASSLLGLGAGEQFF. The CDR3 DNA sequence: TGTGCCAGCAGTTTATTAGGTTTGGGCGCAGGTGAGCAGTTCTTC.

This chain joins TRBV18 and TRBJ2-7, with 8 positions matching TRBD1. The ends lost 6 bases at V and 3 bases at J; junction bases unmatched: 16. This CDR3 is built from 17 residues. Looked up from germline, CDR1 is KGHSH and CDR2 is LQKENI. For the CDR3, the DNA is TGTGCCAGCTCTCTCGGCCGGACAGGGATTACTAGCTACGAGCAGTACTTC. It encodes CASSLGRTGITSYEQYF.

The V call is TRBV5-4, the J call TRBJ2-7; TRBD2 is a possible D gene (7 bases). V was shortened by 0 bases and J by 0 bases, with 13 bases between the two germline ends. In germline, CDR1 is SGHNT, CDR2 YYREEE (reference sequence). The CDR3 sequence is 16 residues long. As DNA, the CDR3 is TGTGCCAGCAGCTTGGATGGGGGGGCGGGCTCCTACGAGCAGTACTTC. It translates to CASSLDGGAGSYEQYF.

J is TRBJ1-2 and V is TRBV12-2. TRBV12-2 represents a pseudogene. The CDR3 has 16 residues. DNA for the CDR3: TGTGCAAGTCACCTTCTACGGGGAACCCACTACTATGGCTACACCTTC. This sequence encodes CASHLLRGTHYYGYTF.

This clone was seen just once. This chain uses TRBV4-1 with TRBJ2-1; D remains unclear. The CDR3 contains 15 residues. Germline CDR1 MGHRA, CDR2 YSYEKL. V was pared by 0 bases and J by 2 bases, with 8 bases between. CDR3 sequence (DNA): TGCGCCAGCAGCCAAGATTCCGGTACCTACAATGAGCAGTTCTTC. Encoded protein: CASSQDSGTYNEQFF.

The chain combines TRBV7-3 with TRBJ2-7; D unresolved. The CDR3 covers 11 residues. The germline V and J ends were trimmed by 5 bases and 3 bases, with 5 bases remaining between them. Germline-derived CDR1 and CDR2 are SGHTA and FQGTGA. This CDR3 reads CASSPNYEQYF. In nucleotides, the CDR3 is TGTGCCAGCAGCCCCAACTACGAGCAGTACTTC.

V and J are TRBV4-3 and TRBJ2-3; 12 nucleotides line up with TRBD1. The CDR3 totals 17 residues. V dropped 0 bases and J dropped 6; count of bases not matched to a gene: 7. In germline, CDR1 is LGHNA, CDR2 YSLEER. CDR3: CASSQETWGQGADTQYF. DNA for the CDR3: TGCGCCAGCAGCCAAGAGACCTGGGGACAGGGGGCGGATACGCAGTATTTT.

The chain joins TRBV5-1 to TRBJ2-3; D gene ambiguous. Trimming removed 1 base at V and 6 bases at J, with 3 bases between. CDR3 length: 11 amino acids. Looked up from germline, CDR1 is SGHRS and CDR2 is YFSETQ. The CDR3 nucleotides read TGCGCCAGCAGCTTGTCTGATACGCAGTATTTT. Translating gives CASSLSDTQYF.

The J gene is TRBJ1-2, the V gene TRBV5-1; 9 nucleotides agree with TRBD1. V was pared by 0 bases and J by 1 base, with 4 bases of the junction left unmatched. The germline V gene encodes CDR1 SGHRS and CDR2 YFSETQ. The CDR3 runs 16 residues. The CDR3 spells CASSLGTGAHNYGYTF. CDR3 DNA: TGCGCCAGCAGCTTGGGGACAGGGGCCCATAACTATGGCTACACCTTC.

The chain couples TRBV15 to TRBJ2-2; 8 nucleotides match TRBD2. Germline CDR1 reads LNHNV; CDR2 reads YYDKDF (reference sequence). J was trimmed by 7 bases and V by 1 base; bases with no gene match: 5. CDR3 length: 15 amino acids. CDR3 DNA: TGTGCCACCAGCAGAGGACTAGCGTTGAGCGGGGAGCTGTTTTTT. Translating it yields CATSRGLALSGELFF.

There are a few counts of this clone. The CDR3 DNA reads as TGTGCCAGCAGTCCGGGAGACAGGGGAGCAGGAAACACCATATATTTT. Translated, it gives CASSPGDRGAGNTIYF. The chain couples TRBV6-6 to TRBJ1-3, with 8 nucleotides matching TRBD1. J lost 4 bases, V lost 5 bases, and 10 bases had no gene match. Germline values: CDR1 MNHNY, CDR2 SVGAGI (reference sequence). CDR3 size: 16 residues.

In its sample, this clone was seen once. The chain is built from TRBV5-1 and TRBJ1-4; D gene uncertain. Germline CDR1 and CDR2: SGHRS and YFSETQ. Trimming took off 0 bases at V and 4 bases at J, with 7 bases between the two ends. This CDR3 contains 14 residues. The CDR3 bases are TGCGCCAGCAGCTTGGGCAGCGGTAATGAAAAACTGTTTTTT. This gives the protein CASSLGSGNEKLFF.